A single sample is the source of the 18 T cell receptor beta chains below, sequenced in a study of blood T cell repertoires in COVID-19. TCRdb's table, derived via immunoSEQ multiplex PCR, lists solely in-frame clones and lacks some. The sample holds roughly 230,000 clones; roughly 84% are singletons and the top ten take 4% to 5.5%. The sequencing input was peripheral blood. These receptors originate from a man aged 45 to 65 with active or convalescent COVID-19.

The CDR3 here is CASSEGLAGSSYEQYF. The DNA for the CDR3 is TGTGCCAGCAGTGAAGGACTAGCGGGGTCATCCTACGAGCAGTACTTC. V and J are TRBV6-1 and TRBJ2-7, with TRBD2 matching 11 bases. The CDR3 consists of 16 residues. Germline V CDR1 and CDR2: MNHNS, SASEGT. V shed 1 base and J 1 base; nucleotides not matched to a gene: 3.

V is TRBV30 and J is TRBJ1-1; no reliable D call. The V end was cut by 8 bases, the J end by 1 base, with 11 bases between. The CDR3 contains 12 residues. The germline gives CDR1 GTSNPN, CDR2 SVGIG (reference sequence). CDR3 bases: TGTGCCCGGGAACGGAGGAACACTGAAGCTTTCTTT. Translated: CARERRNTEAFF. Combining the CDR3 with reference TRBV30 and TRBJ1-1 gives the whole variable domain SQTIHQWPATLVQPVGSPLSLECTVEGTSNPNLYWYRQAAGRGLQLLFYSVGIGQISSEVPQNLSASRPQDRQFILSSKKLLLSDSGFYLCARERRNTEAFFGQGTRLTVV.

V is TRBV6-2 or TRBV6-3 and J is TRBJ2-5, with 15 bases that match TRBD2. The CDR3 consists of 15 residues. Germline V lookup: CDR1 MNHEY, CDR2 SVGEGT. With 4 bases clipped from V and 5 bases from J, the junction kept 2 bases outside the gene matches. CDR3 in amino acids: CASSWTSGGAETQYF. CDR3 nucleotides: TGTGCCAGCAGTTGGACTAGCGGGGGGGCCGAGACCCAGTACTTC.

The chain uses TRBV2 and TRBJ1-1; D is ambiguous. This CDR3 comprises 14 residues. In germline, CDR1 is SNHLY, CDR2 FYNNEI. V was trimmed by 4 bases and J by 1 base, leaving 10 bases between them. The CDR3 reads CASSANRGNTEAFF. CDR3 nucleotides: TGTGCCAGCAGTGCCAACCGGGGGAACACTGAAGCTTTCTTT. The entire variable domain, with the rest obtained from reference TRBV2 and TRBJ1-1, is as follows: EPEVTQTPSHQVTQMGQEVILRCVPISNHLYFYWYRQILGQKVEFLVSFYNNEISEKSEIFDDQFSVERPDGSNFTLKIRSTKLEDSAMYFCASSANRGNTEAFFGQGTRLTVV.

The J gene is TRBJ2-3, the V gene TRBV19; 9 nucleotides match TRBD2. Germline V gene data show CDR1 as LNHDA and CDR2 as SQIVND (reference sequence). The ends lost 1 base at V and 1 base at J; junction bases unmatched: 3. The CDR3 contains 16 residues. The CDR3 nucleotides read TGTGCCAGTAGTATAGGGTTAGCGGGGGGCACAGATACGCAGTATTTT. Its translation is CASSIGLAGGTDTQYF.

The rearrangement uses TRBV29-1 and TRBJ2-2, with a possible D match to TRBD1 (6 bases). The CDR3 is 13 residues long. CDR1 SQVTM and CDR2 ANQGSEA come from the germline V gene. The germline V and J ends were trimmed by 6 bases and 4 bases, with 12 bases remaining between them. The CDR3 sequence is CSVSTGGTGELFF. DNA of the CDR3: TGCAGCGTGTCGACAGGCGGCACCGGGGAGCTGTTTTTT.

CDR3 sequence (DNA): TGTGCCAGCAGTGACTCTAGGACAGGGGAACTAAACTATGGCTACACCTTC. This gives the protein CASSDSRTGELNYGYTF. The chain links TRBV6-4 to TRBJ1-2; 9 bases agree with TRBD1. The CDR3 runs to 17 residues. Germline CDR1 MRHNA, CDR2 SNTAGT. Trimming took 0 bases from V and 2 from J; bases not matched to a gene: 7.

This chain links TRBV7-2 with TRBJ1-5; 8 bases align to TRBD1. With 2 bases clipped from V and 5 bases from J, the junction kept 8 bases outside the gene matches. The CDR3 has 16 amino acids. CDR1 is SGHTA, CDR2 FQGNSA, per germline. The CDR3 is CASSLSFGQGYQPQHF. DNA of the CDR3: TGTGCCAGCAGCTTAAGCTTTGGACAGGGTTATCAGCCCCAGCATTTT.

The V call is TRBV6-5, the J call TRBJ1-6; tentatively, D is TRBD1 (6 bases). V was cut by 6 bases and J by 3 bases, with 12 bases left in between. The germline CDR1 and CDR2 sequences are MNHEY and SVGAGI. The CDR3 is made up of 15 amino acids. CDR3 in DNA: TGTGCCAGCAGCCCCCGGGACAACTATAATTCACCCCTCCACTTT. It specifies CASSPRDNYNSPLHF.

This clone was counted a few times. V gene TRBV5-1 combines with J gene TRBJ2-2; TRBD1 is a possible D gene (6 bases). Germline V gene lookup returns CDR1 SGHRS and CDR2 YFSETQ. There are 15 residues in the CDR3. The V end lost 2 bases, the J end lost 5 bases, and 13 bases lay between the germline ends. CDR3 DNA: TGCGCCAGCAGCTTCATAGGGGGTGATACCGGGGAGCTGTTTTTT. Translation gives CASSFIGGDTGELFF. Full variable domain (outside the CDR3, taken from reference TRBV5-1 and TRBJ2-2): KAGVTQTPRYLIKTRGQQVTLSCSPISGHRSVSWYQQTPGQGLQFLFEYFSETQRNKGNFPGRFSGRQFSNSRSEMNVSTLELGDSALYLCASSFIGGDTGELFFGEGSRLTVL.

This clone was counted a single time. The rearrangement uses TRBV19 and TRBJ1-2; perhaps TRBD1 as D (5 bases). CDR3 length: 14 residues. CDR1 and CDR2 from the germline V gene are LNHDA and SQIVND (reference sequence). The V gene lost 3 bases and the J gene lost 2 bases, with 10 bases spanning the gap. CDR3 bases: TGTGCCAGTAGTATGCGGGACGGAAACTATGGCTACACCTTC. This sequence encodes CASSMRDGNYGYTF.

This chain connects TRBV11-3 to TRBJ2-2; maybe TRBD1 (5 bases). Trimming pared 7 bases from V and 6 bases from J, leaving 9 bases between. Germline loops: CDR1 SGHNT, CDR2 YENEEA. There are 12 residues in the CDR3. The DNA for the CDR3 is TGTGCCAGCAACCCAGGGTCCGGGGAGCTGTTTTTT. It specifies CASNPGSGELFF.

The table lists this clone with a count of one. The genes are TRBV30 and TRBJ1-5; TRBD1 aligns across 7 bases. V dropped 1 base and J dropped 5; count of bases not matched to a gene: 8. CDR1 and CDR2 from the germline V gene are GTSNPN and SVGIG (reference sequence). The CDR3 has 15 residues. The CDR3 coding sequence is TGTGCCTGGAGTGAAGGGCAGGGGGACCATCAGCCCCAGCATTTT. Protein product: CAWSEGQGDHQPQHF.

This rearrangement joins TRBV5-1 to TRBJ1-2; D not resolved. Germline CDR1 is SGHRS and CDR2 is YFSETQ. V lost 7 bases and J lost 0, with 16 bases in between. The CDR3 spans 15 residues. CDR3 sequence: CASRTQDGANYGYTF. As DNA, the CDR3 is TGCGCCAGCCGAACTCAAGACGGAGCTAACTATGGCTACACCTTC.

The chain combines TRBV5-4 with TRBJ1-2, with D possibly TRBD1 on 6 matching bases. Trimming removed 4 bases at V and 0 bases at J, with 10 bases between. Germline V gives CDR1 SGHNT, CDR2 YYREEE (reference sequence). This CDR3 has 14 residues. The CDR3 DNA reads TGTGCCAGCAGCCCCGGACAGTCTAACTATGGCTACACCTTC. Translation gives CASSPGQSNYGYTF.

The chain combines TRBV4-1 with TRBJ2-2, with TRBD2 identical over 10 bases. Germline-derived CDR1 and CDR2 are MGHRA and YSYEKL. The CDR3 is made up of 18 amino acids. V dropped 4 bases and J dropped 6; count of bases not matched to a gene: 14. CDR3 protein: CASSPRGSGGFLSGELFF. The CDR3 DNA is TGCGCCAGCAGCCCGAGAGGTAGCGGGGGGTTTTTGTCCGGGGAGCTGTTTTTT.

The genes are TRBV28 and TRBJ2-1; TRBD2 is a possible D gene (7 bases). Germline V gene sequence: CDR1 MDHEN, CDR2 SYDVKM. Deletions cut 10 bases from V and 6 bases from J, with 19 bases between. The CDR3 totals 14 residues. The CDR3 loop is CATWEGGLRNEQFF. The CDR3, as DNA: TGTGCCACTTGGGAGGGGGGGCTTCGCAATGAGCAGTTCTTC.

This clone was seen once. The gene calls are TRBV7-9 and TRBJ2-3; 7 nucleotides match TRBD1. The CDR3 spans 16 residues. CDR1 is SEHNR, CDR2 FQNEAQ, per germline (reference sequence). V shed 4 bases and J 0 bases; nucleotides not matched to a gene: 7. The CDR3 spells CASSWTGQTSTDTQYF. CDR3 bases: TGTGCCAGCAGCTGGACAGGTCAAACCAGCACAGATACGCAGTATTTT.